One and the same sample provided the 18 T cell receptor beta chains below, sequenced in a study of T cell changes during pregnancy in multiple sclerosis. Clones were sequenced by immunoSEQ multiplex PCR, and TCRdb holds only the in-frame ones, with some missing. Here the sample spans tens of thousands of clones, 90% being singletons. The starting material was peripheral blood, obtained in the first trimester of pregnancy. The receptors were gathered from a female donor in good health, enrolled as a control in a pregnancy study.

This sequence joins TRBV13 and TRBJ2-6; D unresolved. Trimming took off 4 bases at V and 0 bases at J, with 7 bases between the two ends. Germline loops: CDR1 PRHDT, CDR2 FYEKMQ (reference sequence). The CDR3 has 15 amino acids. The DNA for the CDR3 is TGTGCCAGCAGCTCTCGGAGCTCTGGGGCCAACGTCCTGACTTTC. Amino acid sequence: CASSSRSSGANVLTF.

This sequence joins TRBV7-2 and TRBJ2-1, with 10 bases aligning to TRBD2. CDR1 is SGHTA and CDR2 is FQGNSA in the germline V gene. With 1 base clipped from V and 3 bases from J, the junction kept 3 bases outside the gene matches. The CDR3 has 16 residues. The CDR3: CASSLGLAGDYNEQFF. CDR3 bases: TGTGCCAGCAGCTTAGGGCTAGCGGGAGACTACAATGAGCAGTTCTTC.

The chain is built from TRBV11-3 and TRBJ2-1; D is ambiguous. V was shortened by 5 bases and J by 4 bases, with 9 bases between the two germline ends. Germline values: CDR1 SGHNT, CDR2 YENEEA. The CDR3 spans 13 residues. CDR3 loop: CASSRSIYNEQFF. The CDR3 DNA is TGTGCCAGCAGCCGGTCGATATACAATGAGCAGTTCTTC.

The CDR3 DNA reads as TGTGCCAGCAGTCAGGGACTAGGGAACACCGGGGAGCTGTTTTTT. It yields the protein CASSQGLGNTGELFF. This chain uses TRBV2 with TRBJ2-2; 8 positions agree with TRBD2. The ends lost 5 bases at V and 1 base at J; junction bases unmatched: 3. The CDR3 is 15 residues long. The germline gives CDR1 SNHLY, CDR2 FYNNEI. Together with reference TRBV2 and TRBJ2-2, the CDR3 gives the full variable domain: EPEVTQTPSHQVTQMGQEVILRCVPISNHLYFYWYRQILGQKVEFLVSFYNNEISEKSEIFDDQFSVERPDGSNFTLKIRSTKLEDSAMYFCASSQGLGNTGELFFGEGSRLTVL.

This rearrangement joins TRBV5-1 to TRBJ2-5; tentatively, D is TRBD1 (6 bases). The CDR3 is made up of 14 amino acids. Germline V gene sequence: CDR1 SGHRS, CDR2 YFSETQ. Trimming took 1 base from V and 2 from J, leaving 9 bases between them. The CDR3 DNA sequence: TGCGCCAGCAGCTTGAGTGGACAGCAAGAGACCCAGTACTTC. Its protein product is CASSLSGQQETQYF.

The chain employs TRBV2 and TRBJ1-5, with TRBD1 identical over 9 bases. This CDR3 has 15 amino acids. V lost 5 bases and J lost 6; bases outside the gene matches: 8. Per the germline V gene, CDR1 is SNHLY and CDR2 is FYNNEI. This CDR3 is CASSFGQGTSQPQHF. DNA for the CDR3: TGTGCCAGCAGTTTCGGACAGGGGACCTCTCAGCCCCAGCATTTT.

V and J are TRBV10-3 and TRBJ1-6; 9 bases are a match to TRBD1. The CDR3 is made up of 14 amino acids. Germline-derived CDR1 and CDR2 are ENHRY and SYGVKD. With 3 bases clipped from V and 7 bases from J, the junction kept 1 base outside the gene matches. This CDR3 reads CAISEGQGNSPLHF. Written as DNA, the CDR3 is TGTGCCATCAGTGAAGGACAGGGGAATTCACCCCTCCACTTT.

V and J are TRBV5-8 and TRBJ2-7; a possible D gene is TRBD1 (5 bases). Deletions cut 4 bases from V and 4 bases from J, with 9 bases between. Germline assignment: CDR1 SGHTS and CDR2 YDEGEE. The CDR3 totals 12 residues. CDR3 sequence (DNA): TGTGCCAGCAGCCTGACAGAGTACGAGCAGTACTTC. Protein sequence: CASSLTEYEQYF.

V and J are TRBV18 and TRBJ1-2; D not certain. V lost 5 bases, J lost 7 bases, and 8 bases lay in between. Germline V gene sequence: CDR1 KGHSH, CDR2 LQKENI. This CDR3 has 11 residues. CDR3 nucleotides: TGTGCCAGCTCAATGAGGGTTGGCTACACCTTC. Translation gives CASSMRVGYTF.

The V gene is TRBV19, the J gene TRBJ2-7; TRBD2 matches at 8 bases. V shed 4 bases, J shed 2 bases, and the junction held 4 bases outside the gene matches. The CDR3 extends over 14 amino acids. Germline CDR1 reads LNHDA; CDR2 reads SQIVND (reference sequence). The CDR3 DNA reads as TGTGCCAGTAGTAGGTCGGGGGGGACCTACGAGCAGTACTTC. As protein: CASSRSGGTYEQYF.

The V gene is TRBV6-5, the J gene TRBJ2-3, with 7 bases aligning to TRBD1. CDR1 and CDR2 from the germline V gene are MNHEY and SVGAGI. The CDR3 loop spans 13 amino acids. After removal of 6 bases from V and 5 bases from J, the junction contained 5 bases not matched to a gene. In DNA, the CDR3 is TGTGCCAGCAGGAACCCAGGGGGAGATACGCAGTATTTT. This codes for CASRNPGGDTQYF.

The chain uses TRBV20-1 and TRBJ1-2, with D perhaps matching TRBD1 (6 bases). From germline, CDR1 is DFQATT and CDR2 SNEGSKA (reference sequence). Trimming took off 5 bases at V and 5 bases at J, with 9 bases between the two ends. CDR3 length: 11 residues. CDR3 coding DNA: TGCAGTGCTGTAGGGGGTTATGGCTACACCTTC. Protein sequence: CSAVGGYGYTF.

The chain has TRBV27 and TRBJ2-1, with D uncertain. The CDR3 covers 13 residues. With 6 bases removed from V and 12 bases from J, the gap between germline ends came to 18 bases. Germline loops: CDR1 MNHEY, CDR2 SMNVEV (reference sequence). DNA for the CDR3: TGTGCCAGCAGCCCCTTTGCCTCCCACGGGCAGTTCTTC. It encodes CASSPFASHGQFF.

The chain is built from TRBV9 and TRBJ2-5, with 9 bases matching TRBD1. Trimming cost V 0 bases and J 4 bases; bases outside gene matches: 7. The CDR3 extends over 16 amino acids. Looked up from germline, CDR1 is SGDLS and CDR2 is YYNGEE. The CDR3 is CASSVAPGQGVETQYF. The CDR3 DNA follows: TGTGCCAGCAGCGTAGCCCCGGGACAGGGAGTAGAGACCCAGTACTTC.

CDR3 DNA sequence: TGCAGCGTTGAAGGGGTAGCGGGAGGCTACAATGAGCAGTTCTTC. It is translated as CSVEGVAGGYNEQFF. The gene calls are TRBV29-1 and TRBJ2-1, with 10 bases aligning to TRBD2. Trimming removed 1 base from V and 3 bases from J; junction bases left unmatched: 3. The CDR3 is made up of 15 amino acids. Germline V gene data show CDR1 as SQVTM and CDR2 as ANQGSEA.

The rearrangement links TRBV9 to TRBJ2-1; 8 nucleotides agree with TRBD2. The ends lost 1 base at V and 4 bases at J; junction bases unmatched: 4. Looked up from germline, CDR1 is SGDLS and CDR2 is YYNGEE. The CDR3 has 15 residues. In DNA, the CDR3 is TGTGCCAGCAGCGTATTCAGCGGGGGATACAATGAGCAGTTCTTC. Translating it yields CASSVFSGGYNEQFF.

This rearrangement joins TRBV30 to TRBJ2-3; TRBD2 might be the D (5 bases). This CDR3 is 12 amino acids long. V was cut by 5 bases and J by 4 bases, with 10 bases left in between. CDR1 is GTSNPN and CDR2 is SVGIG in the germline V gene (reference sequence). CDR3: CAWLGSSDTQYF. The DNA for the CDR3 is TGTGCCTGGCTGGGGAGTTCAGATACGCAGTATTTT.

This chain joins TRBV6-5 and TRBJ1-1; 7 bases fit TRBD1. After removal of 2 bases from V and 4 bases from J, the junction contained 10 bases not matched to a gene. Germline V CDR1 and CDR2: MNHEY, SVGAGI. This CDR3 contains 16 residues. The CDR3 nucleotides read TGTGCCAGCAGTTACGATGAACAGGGGCGAAGCACTGAAGCTTTCTTT. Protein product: CASSYDEQGRSTEAFF.